One and the same sample provided the 8 T cell receptor beta chains below, sequenced in a study of identifying expanded T cells in peripheral blood (dated by TCRdb to about 2019). Libraries were prepared through the immunoSEQ multiplex PCR assay. TCRdb mirrors the immuneACCESS table, restricted to in-frame sequences. Some clones are absent from its copies; in checked studies, under half trace to an unresolved V gene, and the reason for the others is unknown. This sample holds over 80,000 clones; more than 75% were observed only once. The leading ten clones occupy around 5.6% of the sample. Sequencing was carried out using blood. These receptors came from a person aged 18 to 75 in good health.

The CDR3 DNA reads TGTGCCAGCATCACGACAGAGGCAGGAAACACCATATATTTT. It encodes CASITTEAGNTIYF. The chain employs TRBV7-9 and TRBJ1-3, with D tentatively TRBD1 (5 bases). The CDR3 spans 14 residues. Germline CDR1 is SEHNR and CDR2 is FQNEAQ (reference sequence). The V end was cut by 7 bases, the J end by 4 bases, with 14 bases between. The entire variable domain, with the rest obtained from reference TRBV7-9 and TRBJ1-3, is as follows: DTGVSQNPRHKITKRGQNVTFRCDPISEHNRLYWYRQTLGQGPEFLTYFQNEAQLEKSRLLSDRFSAERPKGSFSTLEIQRTEQGDSAMYLCASITTEAGNTIYFGEGSWLTVV.

The chain couples TRBV5-6 to TRBJ2-1; no clear D gene. Looked up from germline, CDR1 is SGHDT and CDR2 is YYEEEE. The CDR3 consists of 13 residues. The germline V and J ends were trimmed by 6 bases and 10 bases, with 17 bases remaining between them. CDR3 in amino acids: CASTFPTLHEQFF. The CDR3 DNA follows: TGTGCCAGCACCTTTCCTACGCTCCACGAGCAGTTCTTC.

The chain's CDR3 is CASKKGTFFTDTQYF. CDR3 bases: TGTGCCAGCAAAAAAGGGACCTTTTTCACAGATACGCAGTATTTT. This chain connects TRBV6-5 to TRBJ2-3; possibly TRBD1 or TRBD2 for D (5 bases each). The V gene lost 7 bases and the J gene lost 2 bases, with 16 bases spanning the gap. The CDR3 extends over 15 amino acids. Looked up from germline, CDR1 is MNHEY and CDR2 is SVGAGI.

This clone was seen more than once but under ten times. Other DNA sequences within the sample encode an identical CDR3. The chain uses TRBV19 and TRBJ1-5; 8 bases are a match to TRBD1. The V gene's germline CDR1 is LNHDA and CDR2 SQIVND (reference sequence). V trimming: 5 bases; J trimming: 2 bases; junction bases outside the gene matches: 2. The CDR3 has 14 residues. The CDR3 region is CASSPDRGNQPQHF. CDR3 coding DNA: TGTGCCAGTAGTCCGGACAGGGGCAATCAGCCCCAGCATTTT.

The chain recombines TRBV10-2 with TRBJ1-5, with 7 bases matching TRBD1. Germline loops: CDR1 WSHSY, CDR2 SAAADI. The J segment lost 3 bases and the V segment lost 5 bases, leaving 4 bases of the junction unmatched. The CDR3 length is 14 residues. CDR3 protein: CASSLTGNNQPQHF. Written as DNA, the CDR3 is TGCGCCAGCAGTCTGACAGGGAACAATCAGCCCCAGCATTTT.

This rearrangement joins TRBV11-3 to TRBJ2-5, with TRBD2 identical over 12 bases. Germline CDR1 is SGHNT and CDR2 is YENEEA. The V segment lost 5 bases and the J segment 2 bases; nucleotides outside the gene matches: 3. There are 15 residues in the CDR3. The CDR3 nucleotides are TGTGCCAGCAGCCTCACTAGCGGGGGGCAAGAGACCCAGTACTTC. It codes for CASSLTSGGQETQYF. The variable domain in full, with the rest retrieved from reference TRBV11-3 and TRBJ2-5, is EAGVVQSPRYKIIEKKQPVAFWCNPISGHNTLYWYLQNLGQGPELLIRYENEEAVDDSQLPKDRFSAERLKGVDSTLKIQPAELGDSAVYLCASSLTSGGQETQYFGPGTRLLVL.

The gene calls are TRBV7-9 and TRBJ1-4; no definite D call. The germline CDR1 and CDR2 sequences are SEHNR and FQNEAQ (reference sequence). This CDR3 spans 17 amino acids. Trimming left V 5 bases short and J 1 base short, with 17 bases between. The DNA for the CDR3 is TGTGCCAGCAGCCCCTCGTGGAGTCAAGGAACTAATGAAAAACTGTTTTTT. The encoded protein is CASSPSWSQGTNEKLFF.

The rearrangement uses TRBV29-1 and TRBJ1-6; D is unclear. From germline, CDR1 is SQVTM and CDR2 ANQGSEA. Deletions cut 4 bases from V and 8 bases from J, with 12 bases between. The CDR3 spans 13 residues. CDR3 sequence reads: CSVARDADSPLHF. The CDR3 DNA reads as TGCAGCGTTGCTAGGGATGCGGATTCACCCCTCCACTTT.